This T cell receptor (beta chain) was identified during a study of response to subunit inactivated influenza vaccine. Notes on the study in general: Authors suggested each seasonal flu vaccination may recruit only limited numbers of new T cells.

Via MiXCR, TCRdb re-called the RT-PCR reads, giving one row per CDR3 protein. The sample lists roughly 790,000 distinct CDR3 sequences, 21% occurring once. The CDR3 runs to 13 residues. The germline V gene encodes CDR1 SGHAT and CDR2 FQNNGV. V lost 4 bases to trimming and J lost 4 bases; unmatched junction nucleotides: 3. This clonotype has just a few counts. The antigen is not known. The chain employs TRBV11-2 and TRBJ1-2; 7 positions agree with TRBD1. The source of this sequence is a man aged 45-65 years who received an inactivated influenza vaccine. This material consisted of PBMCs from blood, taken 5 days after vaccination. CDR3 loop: CASSSPGGYGYTF. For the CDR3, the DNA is TGTGCCAGCAGCTCCCCAGGGGGCTATGGCTACACCTTC.